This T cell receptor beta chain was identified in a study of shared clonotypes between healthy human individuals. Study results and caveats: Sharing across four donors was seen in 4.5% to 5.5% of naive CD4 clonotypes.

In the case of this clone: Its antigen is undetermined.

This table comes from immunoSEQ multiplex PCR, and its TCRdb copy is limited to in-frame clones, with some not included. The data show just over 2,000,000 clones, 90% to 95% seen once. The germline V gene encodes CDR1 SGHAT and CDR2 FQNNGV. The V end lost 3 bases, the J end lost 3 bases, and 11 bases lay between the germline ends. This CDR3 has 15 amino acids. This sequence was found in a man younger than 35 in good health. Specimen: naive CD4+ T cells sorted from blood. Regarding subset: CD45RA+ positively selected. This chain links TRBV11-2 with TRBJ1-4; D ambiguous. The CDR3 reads CASSFTGVANEKLFF. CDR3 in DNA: TGTGCCAGCAGCTTCACGGGCGTAGCTAATGAAAAACTGTTTTTT.